A single sample gave rise to the 14 T cell receptor beta chains below, sequenced in a study of shared clonotypes between healthy human individuals (dated by TCRdb to 2020 to 2021). Libraries were prepared through the immunoSEQ multiplex PCR assay. The clones in this table, taken by TCRdb from immuneACCESS, are in-frame only. Not every clone is retained; where verified, under half of the shortfall comes from an unresolved V gene, and the cause of the rest is unknown. The sample contains under 750,000 clones, over 55% of them found a single time. The ten largest clonotypes hold around 1.8% of the sample. Source material: memory CD4+ T cells sorted from blood. In light of the paper, this sample's cell subset or site label describes: CD45RA-negative fraction. These receptors were taken from a woman aged 25 to 39 in good health.

The J gene is TRBJ1-3, the V gene TRBV4-1; 10 bases agree with TRBD1. Trimming at V came to 2 bases and at J to 0 bases, leaving 7 bases not matched to a gene. CDR1 and CDR2 (germline): MGHRA, YSYEKL. This CDR3 region has 18 residues. DNA of the CDR3: TGCGCCAGCAGCCAACCTAAGACAGGGGGCCTCTCTGGAAACACCATATATTTT. The encoded protein is CASSQPKTGGLSGNTIYF.

This clone was counted only a few times. CDR3 sequence: CASSWSSTDTQYF. DNA for the CDR3: TGTGCCAGCAGCTGGTCTAGCACAGATACGCAGTATTTT. The rearrangement uses TRBV5-8 and TRBJ2-3; D is undetermined. Germline V gives CDR1 SGHTS, CDR2 YDEGEE. Trimming pared 3 bases from V and 0 bases from J, leaving 5 bases between. The CDR3 is 13 amino acids.

The gene calls are TRBV5-1 and TRBJ1-5, with D tentatively TRBD1 (5 bases). The germline V and J ends were trimmed by 0 bases and 4 bases, with 20 bases remaining between them. The germline CDR1 and CDR2 sequences are SGHRS and YFSETQ. This CDR3 has 18 amino acids. DNA for the CDR3: TGCGCCAGCAGCTTGGGTTTCCCGGGTGGGGGAGAGAATCAGCCCCAGCATTTT. Translated, it gives CASSLGFPGGGENQPQHF.

This chain's CDR3 is CASKASGTDTQYF. Here the CDR3 DNA reads TGTGCCAGTAAAGCTAGCGGCACAGATACGCAGTATTTT. This chain joins TRBV19 and TRBJ2-3; tentatively, D is TRBD2 (6 bases). V lost 7 bases and J lost 1, with 9 bases in between. The CDR3 has 13 residues. From germline, CDR1 is LNHDA and CDR2 SQIVND (reference sequence).

This clone showed up just once. The rearrangement uses TRBV27 and TRBJ1-4; unclear D gene. The germline V gene encodes CDR1 MNHEY and CDR2 SMNVEV (reference sequence). This CDR3 region has 13 residues. V was pared by 7 bases and J by 7 bases, with 13 bases between. The chain's CDR3 is CASTTREREKLFF. As DNA, the CDR3 is TGTGCCAGCACCACTCGGGAACGTGAAAAACTGTTTTTT.

Comments on this clone: This sequence may be a read error, since a much larger clone differs from it by one base. The V gene is TRBV5-5, the J gene TRBJ2-5; D call uncertain. Trimming removed 0 bases from V and 5 bases from J, with 5 bases in between. Per germline, CDR1 SGHKS and CDR2 YYEKEE (reference sequence). This CDR3 comprises 12 residues. The CDR3 DNA is TGTGCCAGCAGCTTGGGGACGGAGACCCAGTACTTC. Its translation is CASSLGTETQYF.

CDR3 sequence: CASSQVAGDVSGNTIYF. The CDR3 DNA reads as TGTGCCAGCAGCCAAGTTGCAGGGGACGTCTCTGGAAACACCATATATTTT. This sequence joins TRBV14 and TRBJ1-3; perhaps TRBD1 as D (6 bases). In germline, CDR1 is SGHDN, CDR2 FVKESK. The CDR3 covers 17 residues. V was cut by 1 base and J by 0 bases, with 13 bases left in between.

This chain connects TRBV25-1 to TRBJ2-7; perhaps D is TRBD1 or TRBD2 (8 bases each). The CDR3 has 15 residues. Germline V gene data show CDR1 as MGHDK and CDR2 as SYGVNS. The V and J ends lost 4 bases and 3 bases respectively, with 16 bases between them. The CDR3 DNA reads as TGTGCCAGCAGTGCCCGGACAGGGACTAGCTACGAGCAGTACTTC. Translation gives CASSARTGTSYEQYF.

This clone turned up a few times. V and J are TRBV18 and TRBJ1-5; the match to TRBD1 covers 9 bases. There are 15 residues in the CDR3. The V gene's germline CDR1 is KGHSH and CDR2 LQKENI. Trimming removed 2 bases from V and 7 bases from J; junction bases left unmatched: 6. The CDR3 spells CASSPTGGPGQPQHF. Here the CDR3 DNA reads TGTGCCAGCTCACCAACAGGGGGCCCGGGACAGCCCCAGCATTTT.

J is TRBJ2-3 and V is TRBV4-1; D uncertain. The germline V gene encodes CDR1 MGHRA and CDR2 YSYEKL. V dropped 4 bases and J dropped 0 bases, with 14 bases sitting between them. This CDR3 has 16 amino acids. CDR3: CASSRLAEFSTDTQYF. CDR3 nucleotide sequence: TGCGCCAGCAGCCGCCTGGCGGAGTTTAGCACAGATACGCAGTATTTT.

The genes are TRBV28 and TRBJ2-2; D not resolved. The CDR3 extends over 14 amino acids. Trimming took 3 bases from V and 4 from J, leaving 9 bases between them. The germline V gene has CDR1 MDHEN and CDR2 SYDVKM. The DNA for the CDR3 is TGTGCCAGCAGTTTTCTTGCTCTCACCGGGGAGCTGTTTTTT. Translation gives CASSFLALTGELFF.

For the CDR3, the DNA is TGTGCCAGCAGTTCCACAGGGGAGGGGACTGAAGCTTTCTTT. Amino acids: CASSSTGEGTEAFF. The chain uses TRBV28 and TRBJ1-1; 7 nucleotides align to TRBD1. After removal of 4 bases from V and 5 bases from J, the junction contained 7 bases not matched to a gene. The CDR3 sequence is 14 residues long. Germline lookup yields CDR1 MDHEN and CDR2 SYDVKM.

The CDR3 nucleotides read TGTGCCAGCAATTCCGGGACAGGGGGGTCTGATGAGCAGTTCTTC. Its protein product is CASNSGTGGSDEQFF. This chain connects TRBV6-5 to TRBJ2-1, with TRBD1 matching over 11 bases. This CDR3 contains 15 residues. Germline V gene data show CDR1 as MNHEY and CDR2 as SVGAGI. The trim removed 7 bases at V and 8 bases at J, leaving 10 bases unmatched.

The genes are TRBV7-9 and TRBJ1-2; no reliable D call. The CDR3 covers 16 residues. Germline assignment: CDR1 SEHNR and CDR2 FQNEAQ (reference sequence). The V and J ends lost 5 bases and 4 bases respectively, with 20 bases between them. The CDR3 here is CASSQGTTAQLYGYTF. The CDR3 region has the DNA TGTGCCAGCAGCCAAGGCACAACGGCTCAACTCTATGGCTACACCTTC. The variable domain in full, with the rest retrieved from reference TRBV7-9 and TRBJ1-2, is DTGVSQNPRHKITKRGQNVTFRCDPISEHNRLYWYRQTLGQGPEFLTYFQNEAQLEKSRLLSDRFSAERPKGSFSTLEIQRTEQGDSAMYLCASSQGTTAQLYGYTFGSGTRLTVV.